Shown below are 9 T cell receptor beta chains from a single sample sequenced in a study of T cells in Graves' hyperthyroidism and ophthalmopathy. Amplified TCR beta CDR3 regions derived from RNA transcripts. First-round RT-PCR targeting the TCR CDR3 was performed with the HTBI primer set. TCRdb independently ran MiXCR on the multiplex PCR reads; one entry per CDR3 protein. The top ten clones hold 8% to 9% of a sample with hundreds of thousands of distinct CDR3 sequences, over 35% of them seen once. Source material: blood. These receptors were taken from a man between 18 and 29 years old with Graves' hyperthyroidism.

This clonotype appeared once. CDR3 coding DNA: TGTATCGTCAGGGTGAGCGGCTACACCTTC. This gives the protein CIVRVSGYTF. The gene calls are TRBV25-1 and TRBJ1-2, with D perhaps matching TRBD1 (5 bases). This CDR3 region has 10 residues. CDR1 is MGHDK, CDR2 SYGVNS, per germline.

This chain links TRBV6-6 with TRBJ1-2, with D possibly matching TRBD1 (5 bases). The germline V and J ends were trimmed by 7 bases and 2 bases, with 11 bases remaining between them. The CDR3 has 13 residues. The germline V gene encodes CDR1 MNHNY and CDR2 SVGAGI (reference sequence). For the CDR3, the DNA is TGTGCCAGCACCTCCCAGGGAAACTATGGCTACACCTTC. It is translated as CASTSQGNYGYTF.

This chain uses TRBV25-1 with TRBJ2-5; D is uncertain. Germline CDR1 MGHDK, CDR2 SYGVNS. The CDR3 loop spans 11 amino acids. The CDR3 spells CARRASETQYF. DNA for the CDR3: TGTGCTAGAAGGGCTTCGGAGACCCAGTACTTC.

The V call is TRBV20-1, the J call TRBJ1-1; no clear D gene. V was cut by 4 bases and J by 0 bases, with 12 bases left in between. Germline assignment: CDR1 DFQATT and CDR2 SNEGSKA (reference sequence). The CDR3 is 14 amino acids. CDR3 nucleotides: TGCAGTGCTAATAGCCGGGTGCTGAACACTGAAGCTTTCTTT. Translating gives CSANSRVLNTEAFF.

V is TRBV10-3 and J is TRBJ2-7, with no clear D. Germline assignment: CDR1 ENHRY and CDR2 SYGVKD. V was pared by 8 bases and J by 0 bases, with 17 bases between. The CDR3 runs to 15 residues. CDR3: CAIGRADHSSYEQYF. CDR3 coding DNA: TGTGCCATCGGTAGAGCAGACCACAGCTCCTACGAGCAGTACTTC.

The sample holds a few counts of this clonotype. CDR3 nucleotides: TGTGCCAGCAGCGTAGAATGGGGCTGGAATGAAAAACTGTTTTTT. Translation: CASSVEWGWNEKLFF. The V gene is TRBV9, the J gene TRBJ1-4; a possible D gene is TRBD1 (5 bases). V was cut by 0 bases and J by 5 bases, with 11 bases left in between. The CDR3 is made up of 15 amino acids. Germline V gene data show CDR1 as SGDLS and CDR2 as YYNGEE. Full variable domain (missing parts from reference TRBV9 and TRBJ1-4): DSGVTQTPKHLITATGQRVTLRCSPRSGDLSVYWYQQSLDQGLQFLIQYYNGEERAKGNILERFSAQQFPDLHSELNLSSLELGDSALYFCASSVEWGWNEKLFFGSGTQLSVL.

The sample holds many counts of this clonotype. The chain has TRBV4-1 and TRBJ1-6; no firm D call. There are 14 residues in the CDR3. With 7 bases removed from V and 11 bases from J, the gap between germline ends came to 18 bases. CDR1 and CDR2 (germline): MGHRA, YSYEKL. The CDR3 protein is CASTSSERGTPLHF. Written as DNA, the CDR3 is TGCGCCAGCACCTCTTCGGAGCGAGGGACACCCCTCCACTTT.

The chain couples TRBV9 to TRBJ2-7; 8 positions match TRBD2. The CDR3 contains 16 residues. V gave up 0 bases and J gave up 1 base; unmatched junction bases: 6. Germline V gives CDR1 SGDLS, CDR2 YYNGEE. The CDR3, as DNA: TGTGCCAGCAGCGTAGGCGAGCGGGGGCCGTCCTACGAGCAGTACTTC. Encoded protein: CASSVGERGPSYEQYF.

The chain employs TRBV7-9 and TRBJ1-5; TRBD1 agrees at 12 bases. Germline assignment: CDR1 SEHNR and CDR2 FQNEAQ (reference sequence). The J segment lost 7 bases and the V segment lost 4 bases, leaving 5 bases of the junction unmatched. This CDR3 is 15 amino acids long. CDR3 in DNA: TGTGCCAGCAGCTCTGGGACAGGGGGCGGGCAGCCCCAGCATTTT. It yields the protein CASSSGTGGGQPQHF.